Below, one T cell receptor beta chain is given with its context. No antigen is known for it. A read error may be the cause here, since a much bigger clone is one base away. A second roughly 7 to 11 cycle PCR used barcoded and J-beta primers. In TCRdb, the 5' RACE reads were re-called with MiXCR into one record per CDR3 protein. The table lists fewer than 900,000 distinct CDR3 sequences, about 36% of them singletons. Drawn from each donor were approximately 10 milliliters of peripheral blood. V was trimmed by 6 bases and J by 9 bases, leaving 9 bases between them. CDR3 size: 11 residues. From germline, CDR1 is SEHNR and CDR2 FQNEAQ (reference sequence). The sample belongs to a study of blood T cells in healthy people across ages. Study results and caveats: The long-lived group displayed more naive CD4+ cells, plus higher diversity, than the aged donors did.

The sample consisted of blood. The sequence was collected from a man between 18 and 29 years old in good health. This chain joins TRBV7-9 and TRBJ2-4, with D uncertain. CDR3 sequence reads: CASSVESIQYF. DNA of the CDR3: TGTGCCAGCAGTGTGGAAAGCATTCAGTACTTC.